Listed below are T cell receptor beta chains from one sample, sequenced in a study of T cell repertoires in cytomegalovirus infection. A single record per CDR3 protein comes from TCRdb applying MiXCR to the reads. The repertoire holds around 430,000 distinct CDR3 sequences, under 45% seen once, with 43% in the top ten. For these TCRs, the target antigens are not known. The source material was cultured PBMCs, sampled from culture after CMV antigen stimulation. The receptors originated from a human donor in good health (CMV status not recorded). Some clones in this sample may be carry-over from other donors' samples. CDR3s include the opening cysteine and the closing phenylalanine or tryptophan. A D gene is named only where the DNA matches it firmly. The listing skips clone size in some rows; elsewhere it reads once, few, many or a size class.

CDR3nt	CDR3aa	d_gene	j_gene	v_gene	abundance
TGTGCCAGCAGTTTAAGACAGTACACTAACTATGGCTACACCTTC	CASSLRQYTNYGYTF	.	TRBJ1-2	TRBV28	.
TGTGCCAGCAGCTTTCGGGACTACTACGAGCAGTACTTC	CASSFRDYYEQYF	TRBD2	TRBJ2-7	TRBV7-2	.
TGTGCCAGCAGCTCCCCCCTAGCGGGCTCCTACAATGAGCAGTTCTTC	CASSSPLAGSYNEQFF	TRBD2	TRBJ2-1	TRBV5-6	.
TGTGCCAGCAGTCCACGTCTCGCGTACGAGCAGTACTTC	CASSPRLAYEQYF	.	TRBJ2-7	TRBV7-2	few
TGCGCCAGCGCGACAGGGGGCGCGAACACCGGGGAGCTGTTTTTT	CASATGGANTGELFF	TRBD1	TRBJ2-2	TRBV4-1	.
TGTGCCAGCAGCTCCAGGTTGGTGAACACTGAAGCTTTCTTT	CASSSRLVNTEAFF	.	TRBJ1-1	TRBV7-4	.
TGTGCCAGCAGCCCTCAGACTTCTAGCGGCCAGCCCCAGCATTTT	CASSPQTSSGQPQHF	.	TRBJ1-5	TRBV7-2	few
TGTGCCAGCAGCTCCCCGGGACAGGGGTATAGCGGGGAGCTGTTTTTT	CASSSPGQGYSGELFF	TRBD1	TRBJ2-2	TRBV7-8	few
TGTGCCAGCAGCTCACGACAGCACTCCTACGAGCAGTACTTC	CASSSRQHSYEQYF	.	TRBJ2-7	TRBV7-8	few
TGTGCCAGCAGCCTCACGGACCCGGGACAGCCGAGGAATGGCTACACCTTC	CASSLTDPGQPRNGYTF	TRBD1	TRBJ1-2	TRBV3-1	.
TGTGCCAGCAGCTTAGGGGACACAGAGACCTACGAGCAGTACTTC	CASSLGDTETYEQYF	.	TRBJ2-7	TRBV7-6	.
TGTGCCAGCAGCTCGCGAAGGGGACAGGGTCATTACAATGAGCAGTTCTTC	CASSSRRGQGHYNEQFF	TRBD1	TRBJ2-1	TRBV11-3	.
TGTGCCTCCCGCCGAAGGGACGACTATGGCTACACCTTC	CASRRRDDYGYTF	.	TRBJ1-2	TRBV10-3	.
TGTGCCAGCAGTTACGCCGGCACGGGCGATGAGCAGTTCTTC	CASSYAGTGDEQFF	.	TRBJ2-1	TRBV6-8	few
TGTGCCAGCAACCCGACAGAAGGACCTGACAATGAGCAGTTCTTC	CASNPTEGPDNEQFF	.	TRBJ2-1	TRBV7-8	once
TGTGCCAGCAGCTTCGGGACAGATTATGGCTACACCTTC	CASSFGTDYGYTF	TRBD1	TRBJ1-2	TRBV7-6	.
TGTGCCAGCAGTTCCCGGGACAGCTGGGATTCACCCCTCCACTTT	CASSSRDSWDSPLHF	TRBD1	TRBJ1-6	TRBV12-3/TRBV12-4	.
TGTGCCAGCAGGGGATGGGACAGGGGGTATAATTCACCCCTCCACTTT	CASRGWDRGYNSPLHF	TRBD1	TRBJ1-6	TRBV7-8	.
TGTGCCAGCAGTGTTCTCGCCACCGGGGAGCTGTTTTTT	CASSVLATGELFF	.	TRBJ2-2	TRBV12-3/TRBV12-4	.
TGTGCCAGCAGCGTAGACCAGGGGAGAACAGATACGCAGTATTTT	CASSVDQGRTDTQYF	.	TRBJ2-3	TRBV9	.
TGTGCCAGCAGCAGGGCCGCAGCTGGAAACACCATATATTTT	CASSRAAAGNTIYF	.	TRBJ1-3	TRBV7-2	many
TGTGCCAGCACGGGGGGCTGGAACACTGAAGCTTTCTTT	CASTGGWNTEAFF	.	TRBJ1-1	TRBV6-1	.
TGTGCCAGCGTCCATGCGGACCGGAGTAATCAGCCCCAGCATTTT	CASVHADRSNQPQHF	.	TRBJ1-5	TRBV28	.
TGTGCCAGCAGCTTAGCGCGGGGATACTATGGCTACACCTTC	CASSLARGYYGYTF	.	TRBJ1-2	TRBV7-9	few
TGTGCCAGCAGCTTCCTCCCAGGGGACCCCCGAGATACGCAGTATTTT	CASSFLPGDPRDTQYF	.	TRBJ2-3	TRBV7-2	.
TGTGCCAGCATAGGTGGACAGGGGGTTTGGCAAGAGACCCAGTACTTC	CASIGGQGVWQETQYF	TRBD1	TRBJ2-5	TRBV28	.
.	CISVPEALRPYRYGVNEQFF	.	TRBJ2-1	TRBV7-5	few
TGTGCCAGCAGTCGAGGGCTTTTGGTAACAGATACGCAGTATTTT	CASSRGLLVTDTQYF	.	TRBJ2-3	TRBV12-3/TRBV12-4	.
TGTGCCAGCAGCTTAGCCGGGACTAGCTCCTACAATGAGCAGTTCTTC	CASSLAGTSSYNEQFF	TRBD2	TRBJ2-1	TRBV7-9	.
TGCAGCGTTGTCGGGCTAGCGGGGGGCTACAATGAGCAGTTCTTC	CSVVGLAGGYNEQFF	TRBD2	TRBJ2-1	TRBV29-1	.
TGTGCCAGCAGCCAACCGGGACTAGCGACAGATACGCAGTATTTT	CASSQPGLATDTQYF	TRBD2	TRBJ2-3	TRBV3-1	few
TGTGCCAGCAGTGTCGGCAGAGAGACCGGGGAGCTGTTTTTT	CASSVGRETGELFF	.	TRBJ2-2	TRBV2	many
TGTGCCAGCAGCGTACTAGGGACTGGGCGAAATACGCAGTATTTT	CASSVLGTGRNTQYF	.	TRBJ2-3	TRBV7-2	.
TGTGCCAGCACCAGGGTGGTTGGGGAGTATAGGGACTATGGCTACACCTTC	CASTRVVGEYRDYGYTF	.	TRBJ1-2	TRBV6-1	few
TGTGCCAGCAGCCCGGAACTAGCGGGAGTCACCAATGAGCAGTTCTTC	CASSPELAGVTNEQFF	TRBD2	TRBJ2-1	TRBV7-9	.
TGCGCCAGCAGTTGGAGGACAGTCACCGGGGAGCTGTTTTTT	CASSWRTVTGELFF	.	TRBJ2-2	TRBV5-1	.
TGTGCCAGCAGACAGAGACTCGGCGGGAATCAGCCCCAGCATTTT	CASRQRLGGNQPQHF	.	TRBJ1-5	TRBV12-3/TRBV12-4	.
TGCAGCGTTGCTGGGGAGACCCAGTACTTC	CSVAGETQYF	.	TRBJ2-5	TRBV29-1	few
TGTGCCAGCAGCTTTTTAGGGGGCCGAGGTGGGAACACCATATATTTT	CASSFLGGRGGNTIYF	TRBD1	TRBJ1-3	TRBV7-2	many
TGTGCCAGCAGGCCCGGGCTTTTCACAGATACGCAGTATTTT	CASRPGLFTDTQYF	.	TRBJ2-3	TRBV6-1	.
TGTGCCAGCAGTGAAGCCATAATTGTCGGGGATCCCTACGAGCAGTACTTC	CASSEAIIVGDPYEQYF	.	TRBJ2-7	TRBV2	.